One and the same sample provided the 19 T cell receptor beta chains below, sequenced in a study of T-cell memory formation after mild COVID-19. MiXCR, applied by TCRdb to the 5' RACE reads, yields one record per CDR3 protein. The data hold about 320,000 distinct CDR3 sequences, with 14% observed a single time. The sequenced material came from PBMCs or a T cell subset sorted from them (not recorded which). The receptors stem from a man aged 18 to 29 who had mild COVID-19 (a few samples of this study predate the infection). Cell type and time point are not known.

The genes are TRBV12-3 or TRBV12-4 and TRBJ2-5, with 7 bases identical to TRBD1. V lost 4 bases to trimming and J lost 2 bases; unmatched junction nucleotides: 7. The CDR3 sequence is 15 residues long. The CDR3 DNA follows: TGTGCCAGCAGTTCACAAGGGACAGTACAAGAGACCCAGTACTTC. This encodes CASSSQGTVQETQYF.

The chain has TRBV10-2 and TRBJ2-3; 7 nucleotides align to TRBD2. Trimming removed 6 bases from V and 5 bases from J; junction bases left unmatched: 5. Germline V lookup: CDR1 WSHSY, CDR2 SAAADI. CDR3 size: 13 residues. Written as DNA, the CDR3 is TGCGCCAGCAGAATCAGGGAGGGAGATACGCAGTATTTT. Its translation: CASRIREGDTQYF.

This clonotype was seen a handful of times. V and J are TRBV28 and TRBJ2-1; no clear D gene. Deletions cut 8 bases from V and 3 bases from J, with 14 bases between. This CDR3 comprises 14 residues. Germline lookup yields CDR1 MDHEN and CDR2 SYDVKM. CDR3 in DNA: TGTGCCAGCTCCCGCCCCAGTCTCTACAATGAGCAGTTCTTC. It yields the protein CASSRPSLYNEQFF.

This clonotype was found a few times. The chain is built from TRBV12-3 or TRBV12-4 and TRBJ1-5; D might be TRBD1 (5 bases). This CDR3 has 15 amino acids. Trimming cost V 2 bases and J 1 base, with 9 bases left between them. The CDR3 region is CASSLRGESNQPQHF. CDR3 nucleotide sequence: TGTGCCAGCAGTTTACGGGGGGAAAGCAATCAGCCCCAGCATTTT.

The V call is TRBV7-2, the J call TRBJ2-6; no definite D call. Trimming stripped 1 base from V and 4 bases from J, with 5 bases between. Germline CDR1 reads SGHTA; CDR2 reads FQGNSA. CDR3 length: 14 residues. The CDR3 sequence is CASSLGWGANVLTF. CDR3 DNA: TGTGCCAGCAGCTTAGGCTGGGGGGCCAACGTCCTGACTTTC.

There are a few counts of this clonotype. The CDR3 reads CASSPLSLRTRNTGELFF. CDR3 bases: TGCGCCAGCAGCCCCTTATCCCTACGGACGAGGAACACCGGGGAGCTGTTTTTT. This rearrangement joins TRBV4-3 to TRBJ2-2; D remains unclear. This CDR3 spans 18 amino acids. The V and J ends lost 4 bases and 1 base respectively, with 19 bases between them. In germline, CDR1 is LGHNA, CDR2 YSLEER.

Here the CDR3 DNA reads TGTGCCAGCTCACCGGGACAGGACCCGCAGCAGTACTTC. Its protein is CASSPGQDPQQYF. V usage is TRBV18 and J usage is TRBJ2-7, with TRBD1 identical over 8 bases. With V trimmed by 3 bases and J by 8 bases, 6 bases remained unmatched. The CDR3 consists of 13 residues. The germline V gene encodes CDR1 KGHSH and CDR2 LQKENI.

The rearrangement uses TRBV6-6 and TRBJ1-1; the match to TRBD1 covers 7 bases. With 6 bases clipped from V and 5 bases from J, the junction kept 9 bases outside the gene matches. This CDR3 contains 14 residues. The germline CDR1 and CDR2 sequences are MNHNY and SVGAGI (reference sequence). The CDR3 loop reads CASRHRGGGTEAFF. CDR3 DNA sequence: TGTGCCAGCAGGCACAGGGGAGGTGGGACTGAAGCTTTCTTT.

The V call is TRBV10-2, the J call TRBJ1-1, with TRBD1 matching 7 bases. CDR1 is WSHSY and CDR2 is SAAADI in the germline V gene. The CDR3 covers 16 residues. With 4 bases clipped from V and 1 base from J, the junction kept 9 bases outside the gene matches. The CDR3: CASSADRAERNTEAFF. CDR3 nucleotide sequence: TGCGCCAGCAGTGCAGACAGGGCCGAAAGGAACACTGAAGCTTTCTTT.

This clonotype was observed a few times. This sequence joins TRBV12-3 or TRBV12-4 and TRBJ1-6, with D unresolved. V shed 4 bases and J shed 9 bases, with 13 bases lying between them. The CDR3 runs 14 residues. DNA of the CDR3: TGTGCCAGCAGTTCCTGGGATCGCGGTTCACCCCTCCACTTT. Encoded protein: CASSSWDRGSPLHF.

This clonotype was found a few times. This chain links TRBV27 with TRBJ2-7; D perhaps matches TRBD2 (6 bases). CDR1 and CDR2 (germline): MNHEY, SMNVEV (reference sequence). This CDR3 region has 11 residues. CDR3 DNA sequence: TGTGTCTCAGGAGGGGCCCACGAGCAGTACTTC. Amino acid sequence: CVSGGAHEQYF.

This clonotype was seen a handful of times. V is TRBV15 and J is TRBJ2-3, with D perhaps matching TRBD1 (6 bases). Trimming stripped 0 bases from V and 6 bases from J, with 13 bases between. This CDR3 region has 15 residues. Germline assignment: CDR1 LNHNV and CDR2 YYDKDF (reference sequence). The CDR3 loop reads CATSREDSPRDTQYF. CDR3 coding DNA: TGTGCCACCAGCAGAGAGGACAGTCCGAGGGATACGCAGTATTTT.

This clonotype was counted a few times. The gene calls are TRBV30 and TRBJ1-1; D is unresolved. The CDR3 length is 14 residues. V was trimmed by 1 base and J by 1 base, leaving 10 bases between them. The V gene's germline CDR1 is GTSNPN and CDR2 SVGIG (reference sequence). The CDR3 spells CAWSGIGRNTEAFF. Here the CDR3 DNA reads TGTGCCTGGAGTGGGATAGGGAGGAACACTGAAGCTTTCTTT.

The V gene is TRBV30, the J gene TRBJ2-3; TRBD2 matches 9 bases. This CDR3 is built from 15 residues. Unmatched junction bases numbered 7, after V lost 2 bases and J lost 4 bases. In germline, CDR1 is GTSNPN, CDR2 SVGIG (reference sequence). CDR3: CAWSKLAGVADTQYF. The CDR3 DNA sequence: TGTGCCTGGAGTAAGTTAGCGGGGGTCGCAGATACGCAGTATTTT.

The table lists this clonotype with a few counts. The rearrangement joins TRBV5-1 to TRBJ2-1; 7 bases fit TRBD1. Germline values: CDR1 SGHRS, CDR2 YFSETQ. CDR3 size: 14 residues. Losses at the gene ends were 3 bases for V and 7 bases for J; bases not matched to a gene: 7. CDR3 DNA sequence: TGCGCCAGCAGCTCGGACACAGGGGTGAATGAGCAGTTCTTC. Protein sequence: CASSSDTGVNEQFF.

This chain uses TRBV13 with TRBJ2-6; no clear D gene. This CDR3 is 15 amino acids long. The germline V and J ends were trimmed by 1 base and 4 bases, with 8 bases remaining between them. Looked up from germline, CDR1 is PRHDT and CDR2 is FYEKMQ (reference sequence). CDR3 coding DNA: TGTGCCAGCAGCTTAGTACCGGCCGGGGCCAACGTCCTGACTTTC. Its translation is CASSLVPAGANVLTF.

This clonotype was found many times. The chain employs TRBV5-1 and TRBJ1-1; D unclear. CDR3 size: 13 residues. The V gene lost 4 bases and the J gene lost 5 bases, with 12 bases spanning the gap. Germline CDR1 SGHRS, CDR2 YFSETQ. The CDR3 DNA reads as TGCGCCAGCAGCCCCATGGACGGGACTGAAGCTTTCTTT. Its translation: CASSPMDGTEAFF.

This clonotype was seen only a few times. The CDR3: CASSLYCEKLFF. The CDR3 region has the DNA TGTGCCAGCAGCTTATATTGTGAAAAACTGTTTTTT. The rearrangement joins TRBV7-2 to TRBJ1-4; D remains unclear. There are 12 residues in the CDR3. Deletions cut 2 bases from V and 7 bases from J, with 5 bases between. The germline V gene has CDR1 SGHTA and CDR2 FQGNSA.

The chain links TRBV9 to TRBJ2-7; 11 bases fit TRBD2. The germline V gene encodes CDR1 SGDLS and CDR2 YYNGEE. V shed 3 bases and J 4 bases; nucleotides not matched to a gene: 3. The CDR3 runs 14 residues. The CDR3 DNA reads as TGTGCCAGCAGCGCGGGACTAGCGGCTTACGAGCAGTACTTC. Translation: CASSAGLAAYEQYF.